Each of the 31 T cell receptor beta chains below was sequenced from the same sample in a study of blood T cell repertoires in COVID-19. Profiled with immunoSEQ multiplex PCR; TCRdb holds only in-frame clones, not every one. The table shows about 270,000 clones, with about four fifths occurring only once. The sequencing input was peripheral blood. These receptors all come from a woman between 18 and 30 years old with acute or convalescent COVID-19.

The V and J genes are TRBV27 and TRBJ2-3; maybe TRBD2 (6 bases). CDR3 size: 17 residues. CDR1 is MNHEY, CDR2 SMNVEV, per germline (reference sequence). V lost 4 bases and J 2 bases, leaving 19 bases between the germline ends. This chain's CDR3 is CASSSGDFRSTTDTQYF. For the CDR3, the DNA is TGTGCCAGCAGTTCCGGGGACTTCCGATCTACCACAGATACGCAGTATTTT.

This clone was detected a few times. The V call is TRBV6-5, the J call TRBJ1-6; a weak D match, TRBD1 (6 bases). V was clipped by 7 bases and J by 2 bases, with 12 bases between them. The length of the CDR3 is 15 residues. Germline CDR1 is MNHEY and CDR2 is SVGAGI. In nucleotides, the CDR3 is TGTGCCAGCAACGAGGGGGTGGCCTATAATTCACCCCTCCACTTT. It translates to CASNEGVAYNSPLHF.

The rearrangement joins TRBV5-1 to TRBJ2-5, with 12 bases that match TRBD2. The V gene end was trimmed by 6 bases and the J gene end by 5 bases; junction bases not matched to a gene: 8. Per germline, CDR1 SGHRS and CDR2 YFSETQ. CDR3 size: 15 residues. Written as DNA, the CDR3 is TGCGCCAGCACCCCCCGGACTAGCGGGATTGAGACCCAGTACTTC. It codes for CASTPRTSGIETQYF.

This rearrangement joins TRBV5-4 to TRBJ1-4, with D unclear. The germline gives CDR1 SGHNT, CDR2 YYREEE (reference sequence). The length of the CDR3 is 13 residues. The V end lost 3 bases, the J end lost 8 bases, and 11 bases lay between the germline ends. The chain's CDR3 is CASSSQGSEKLFF. The CDR3 DNA is TGTGCCAGCAGCTCGCAAGGGAGCGAAAAACTGTTTTTT. Full variable domain (outside the CDR3, taken from reference TRBV5-4 and TRBJ1-4): ETGVTQSPTHLIKTRGQQVTLRCSSQSGHNTVSWYQQALGQGPQFIFQYYREEENGRGNFPPRFSGLQFPNYSSELNVNALELDDSALYLCASSSQGSEKLFFGSGTQLSVL.

This clone was counted between two and nine times. This chain links TRBV28 with TRBJ1-3; 7 bases align to TRBD1. Germline loops: CDR1 MDHEN, CDR2 SYDVKM. The CDR3 totals 18 residues. V lost 2 bases and J lost 4; bases outside the gene matches: 14. This chain's CDR3 is CASSLRGLGTGAGNTIYF. The CDR3 DNA reads as TGTGCCAGCAGTTTAAGAGGGCTGGGTACAGGGGCCGGAAACACCATATATTTT.

The genes are TRBV28 and TRBJ1-2, with TRBD1 as a possible D gene (5 bases). CDR1 is MDHEN and CDR2 is SYDVKM in the germline V gene. V dropped 3 bases and J dropped 4 bases, with 18 bases sitting between them. The CDR3 has 16 residues. CDR3 loop: CASSLVEAGDFYGYTF. CDR3 bases: TGTGCCAGCAGTTTGGTAGAAGCGGGGGATTTCTATGGCTACACCTTC.

The V gene is TRBV6-2 or TRBV6-3, the J gene TRBJ2-7; 8 bases are a match to TRBD1. Germline V gives CDR1 MNHEY, CDR2 SVGEGT. The length of the CDR3 is 14 residues. J gave up 5 bases and V 5 bases, and 8 bases lay outside the gene matches. The DNA for the CDR3 is TGTGCCAGCAGTCAGGGGGCCGGCTGGGACGAGCAGTACTTC. It codes for CASSQGAGWDEQYF.

This clone was detected many times. V and J are TRBV28 and TRBJ1-5; D ambiguous. From germline, CDR1 is MDHEN and CDR2 SYDVKM. With 5 bases removed from V and 0 bases from J, the gap between germline ends came to 20 bases. The CDR3 length is 18 residues. CDR3 sequence (DNA): TGTGCCAGCAGTCCAAATCCCGCTAAAATTTATAGCAATCAGCCCCAGCATTTT. Translation: CASSPNPAKIYSNQPQHF.

In this sample, this clone turned up once. The rearrangement links TRBV7-2 to TRBJ2-7; 8 nucleotides line up with TRBD1. V shed 4 bases, J shed 0 bases, and the junction held 17 bases outside the gene matches. The CDR3 extends over 19 amino acids. Germline loops: CDR1 SGHTA, CDR2 FQGNSA. The CDR3 loop reads CASSSPPGQASMLSYEQYF. DNA of the CDR3: TGTGCCAGCAGCTCCCCACCGGGACAGGCCTCAATGCTCTCCTACGAGCAGTACTTC.

The chain has TRBV5-6 and TRBJ2-1, with TRBD1 identical over 10 bases. CDR3 length equals 16 residues. In germline, CDR1 is SGHDT, CDR2 YYEEEE. After removal of 4 bases from V and 4 bases from J, the junction contained 8 bases not matched to a gene. CDR3 sequence reads: CASSEWTGGNYNEQFF. The CDR3 DNA reads TGTGCCAGCAGCGAGTGGACAGGGGGGAATTACAATGAGCAGTTCTTC.

The rearrangement links TRBV29-1 to TRBJ2-5; 8 nucleotides agree with TRBD1. The length of the CDR3 is 13 residues. CDR1 is SQVTM, CDR2 ANQGSEA, per germline. V lost 3 bases, J lost 4 bases, and 4 bases stayed unmatched. The CDR3 region is CSVDRGLIETQYF. The CDR3 nucleotides read TGCAGCGTTGACAGGGGGCTTATAGAGACCCAGTACTTC.

This chain joins TRBV19 and TRBJ1-1; 7 bases line up with TRBD1. Germline assignment: CDR1 LNHDA and CDR2 SQIVND (reference sequence). The CDR3 runs to 14 residues. V lost 7 bases, J lost 2 bases, and 7 bases stayed unmatched. The chain's CDR3 is CASIPQGSNTEAFF. CDR3 DNA sequence: TGTGCCAGTATCCCACAGGGGAGCAACACTGAAGCTTTCTTT. The variable domain in full, with the rest retrieved from reference TRBV19 and TRBJ1-1, is DGGITQSPKYLFRKEGQNVTLSCEQNLNHDAMYWYRQDPGQGLRLIYYSQIVNDFQKGDIAEGYSVSREKKESFPLTVTSAQKNPTAFYLCASIPQGSNTEAFFGQGTRLTVV.

The sample holds one count of this clone. This chain joins TRBV5-6 and TRBJ2-2; 10 bases fit TRBD2. CDR1 is SGHDT, CDR2 YYEEEE, per germline. After removal of 2 bases from V and 8 bases from J, the junction contained 6 bases not matched to a gene. This CDR3 region has 15 residues. The CDR3 loop reads CASSFTSGMGGELFF. The CDR3 nucleotides are TGTGCCAGCAGCTTCACTAGCGGGATGGGTGGGGAGCTGTTTTTT.

The V and J genes are TRBV5-4 and TRBJ2-1; tentative D call: TRBD1 (5 bases). This CDR3 spans 17 amino acids. Germline CDR1 reads SGHNT; CDR2 reads YYREEE (reference sequence). V lost 4 bases, J lost 0 bases, and 17 bases lay in between. CDR3 sequence: CASSPDSASTSYNEQFF. CDR3 DNA sequence: TGTGCCAGCAGCCCCGACAGCGCGTCCACCTCCTACAATGAGCAGTTCTTC.

The chain recombines TRBV14 with TRBJ2-1, with TRBD2 matching 8 bases. Trimming took 0 bases from V and 12 from J; bases not matched to a gene: 4. The length of the CDR3 is 13 residues. CDR1 and CDR2 from the germline V gene are SGHDN and FVKESK. CDR3: CASSQDLAGGQFF. CDR3 DNA sequence: TGTGCCAGCAGCCAAGATCTGGCGGGGGGGCAGTTCTTC.

This sequence joins TRBV9 and TRBJ2-5; D not certain. The V and J ends lost 0 bases and 2 bases respectively, with 8 bases between them. The CDR3 is 14 residues long. Germline CDR1 SGDLS, CDR2 YYNGEE. The DNA of the CDR3 is TGTGCCAGCAGCGTAGGTCCAGTACAAGAGACCCAGTACTTC. Protein sequence: CASSVGPVQETQYF.

The rearrangement joins TRBV19 to TRBJ2-1, with TRBD2 as a possible D gene (6 bases). The CDR3 contains 15 residues. V was clipped by 2 bases and J by 7 bases, with 15 bases between them. Germline V lookup: CDR1 LNHDA, CDR2 SQIVND (reference sequence). CDR3 bases: TGTGCCAGTAGTATAATCAGGACTCGGGGGAATGAGCAGTTCTTC. As protein: CASSIIRTRGNEQFF.

This clone was counted a few times. The V and J genes are TRBV7-8 and TRBJ2-7; the D is unclear. This CDR3 region has 14 residues. Germline values: CDR1 SGHVS, CDR2 FQNEAQ. V gave up 4 bases and J gave up 0 bases, with 10 bases separating them. As DNA, the CDR3 is TGTGCCAGCAGCTCACTCATAAGCTCCTACGAGCAGTACTTC. Translating gives CASSSLISSYEQYF. The full variable domain, rest sourced from reference TRBV7-8 and TRBJ2-7, is GAGVSQSPRYKVAKRGQDVALRCDPISGHVSLFWYQQALGQGPEFLTYFQNEAQLDKSGLPSDRFFAERPEGSVSTLKIQRTQQEDSAVYLCASSSLISSYEQYFGPGTRLTVT.

This sequence joins TRBV27 and TRBJ2-1, with 7 bases that match TRBD1. Per germline, CDR1 MNHEY and CDR2 SMNVEV (reference sequence). This CDR3 is built from 16 residues. J was trimmed by 9 bases and V by 4 bases; bases with no gene match: 15. The chain's CDR3 is CASSSAGTAMLGEQFF. DNA for the CDR3: TGTGCCAGCAGTTCAGCCGGGACAGCAATGTTGGGTGAGCAGTTCTTC.

This clone has just a few counts. The chain has TRBV12-3 or TRBV12-4 and TRBJ1-2; D perhaps matches TRBD1 (5 bases). Trimming pared 2 bases from V and 10 bases from J, leaving 14 bases between. The CDR3 extends over 13 amino acids. CDR3 loop: CASSLRVLGVYTF. CDR3 DNA: TGTGCCAGCAGTTTAAGGGTGTTAGGGGTCTACACCTTC.

The CDR3 region has the DNA TGTGCCAGCAGCAGACAGGAAAAAATACTGTTTTTT. Its protein product is CASSRQEKILFF. This chain uses TRBV28 with TRBJ1-4; D possibly corresponds to TRBD1 (6 bases). The CDR3 sequence is 12 residues long. Germline CDR1 reads MDHEN; CDR2 reads SYDVKM. Trimming took off 6 bases at V and 13 bases at J, with 15 bases between the two ends. The variable domain in full, completed from reference TRBV28 and TRBJ1-4, reads DVKVTQSSRYLVKRTGEKVFLECVQDMDHENMFWYRQDPGLGLRLIYFSYDVKMKEKGDIPEGYSVSREKKERFSLILESASTNQTSMYLCASSRQEKILFFGSGTQLSVL.

This clone has more than one count but fewer than ten. The rearrangement uses TRBV7-2 and TRBJ2-1; tentative D call: TRBD1 (5 bases). With 5 bases removed from V and 8 bases from J, the gap between germline ends came to 10 bases. The CDR3 length is 12 residues. Per the germline V gene, CDR1 is SGHTA and CDR2 is FQGNSA. The CDR3 here is CASSPGFDEQFF. CDR3 bases: TGTGCCAGCAGCCCAGGGTTTGATGAGCAGTTCTTC. The entire variable domain, with the rest obtained from reference TRBV7-2 and TRBJ2-1, is as follows: GAGVSQSPSNKVTEKGKDVELRCDPISGHTALYWYRQSLGQGLEFLIYFQGNSAPDKSGLPSDRFSAERTGGSVSTLTIQRTQQEDSAVYLCASSPGFDEQFFGPGTRLTVL.

The rearrangement uses TRBV19 and TRBJ1-6, with TRBD1 matching 7 bases. Germline V CDR1 and CDR2: LNHDA, SQIVND (reference sequence). The trim removed 5 bases at V and 9 bases at J, leaving 7 bases unmatched. This CDR3 has 14 amino acids. The DNA of the CDR3 is TGTGCCAGTAGTTCGGACAGGTTCGGTTCACCCCTCCACTTT. It translates to CASSSDRFGSPLHF.

This chain links TRBV19 with TRBJ1-1; D perhaps matches TRBD1 (6 bases). There are 14 residues in the CDR3. V was cut by 0 bases and J by 10 bases, with 15 bases left in between. Germline-derived CDR1 and CDR2 are LNHDA and SQIVND (reference sequence). Here the CDR3 reads CASSIDSQGSRAFF. The CDR3 DNA follows: TGTGCCAGTAGTATAGATAGTCAGGGGAGTAGAGCTTTCTTT.

This clone appeared once. The V gene is TRBV30, the J gene TRBJ2-1; TRBD1 agrees at 8 bases. The CDR3 consists of 13 residues. Trimming cost V 2 bases and J 10 bases; bases outside gene matches: 7. Germline loops: CDR1 GTSNPN, CDR2 SVGIG (reference sequence). The CDR3 DNA reads TGTGCCTGGAGTACAGGGGACAGGTGGGAGCAGTTCTTC. It is translated as CAWSTGDRWEQFF. The complete variable domain, with remaining parts taken from reference TRBV30 and TRBJ2-1, reads SQTIHQWPATLVQPVGSPLSLECTVEGTSNPNLYWYRQAAGRGLQLLFYSVGIGQISSEVPQNLSASRPQDRQFILSSKKLLLSDSGFYLCAWSTGDRWEQFFGPGTRLTVL.

The chain links TRBV30 to TRBJ1-4; D perhaps matches TRBD1 (6 bases). Trimming removed 3 bases from V and 7 bases from J, with 12 bases in between. The V gene's germline CDR1 is GTSNPN and CDR2 SVGIG (reference sequence). The CDR3 runs 13 residues. The CDR3 bases are TGTGCCTGGAGCTACAGGGCAGGTGAAAAACTGTTTTTT. Amino acids: CAWSYRAGEKLFF.

This clone was picked up a small number of times. The chain couples TRBV18 to TRBJ2-1, with D possibly being TRBD1 (6 bases). V dropped 6 bases and J dropped 6 bases, with 9 bases sitting between them. The CDR3 consists of 12 residues. From germline, CDR1 is KGHSH and CDR2 LQKENI. The CDR3 DNA sequence: TGTGCCAGCTCCCAGGACAGCAATGAGCAGTTCTTC. As protein: CASSQDSNEQFF.

This rearrangement joins TRBV4-3 to TRBJ1-2; 8 bases are a match to TRBD1. The trim removed 0 bases at V and 4 bases at J, leaving 4 bases unmatched. Germline V gene lookup returns CDR1 LGHNA and CDR2 YSLEER. This CDR3 region has 15 residues. The CDR3 DNA is TGCGCCAGCAGCCAAGATTTACAGGGGGGCTATGGCTACACCTTC. It codes for CASSQDLQGGYGYTF.

J is TRBJ2-7 and V is TRBV4-3, with D hard to call. CDR3 length: 14 amino acids. V gave up 0 bases and J gave up 0 bases, with 6 bases separating them. Per germline, CDR1 LGHNA and CDR2 YSLEER. The CDR3 region is CASSQEYGSYEQYF. The CDR3 DNA reads TGCGCCAGCAGCCAAGAGTACGGCTCCTACGAGCAGTACTTC.

The V gene is TRBV6-5, the J gene TRBJ2-3, with D possibly matching TRBD1 (5 bases). V shed 5 bases and J shed 4 bases, with 16 bases lying between them. Germline assignment: CDR1 MNHEY and CDR2 SVGAGI. The CDR3 spans 15 residues. The CDR3 nucleotides read TGTGCCAGCAGTCTCCAGGGAACTTCCCCAGATACGCAGTATTTT. It translates to CASSLQGTSPDTQYF.

This clone has just a few counts. V usage is TRBV4-2 and J usage is TRBJ1-2; D is possibly TRBD1 (5 bases). Per the germline V gene, CDR1 is LGHNA and CDR2 is YNFKEQ. This CDR3 has 18 amino acids. Between the trimmed V and J ends, which lost 4 bases and 4 bases, there was a span of 25 bases. The CDR3 reads CASSRPAGQGKGVYGYTF. CDR3 bases: TGTGCCAGCAGCCGCCCTGCCGGGCAGGGTAAAGGAGTCTATGGCTACACCTTC.